The T cell receptor (beta chain) under discussion was sequenced for a study of T cell repertoires in cytomegalovirus infection. About the research overall: Used in the study were CMV epitopes, some recently identified and HLA-C-restricted, others well-studied and HLA-B-restricted. Evidence of both CMV infection and a matching HLA type came from public TCR beta signatures.

Study-wide results and caveats: Cumulative frequency of public TCR beta families picked out carriers of CMV plus the relevant HLA. HLA-C-restricted CMV clonotypes gave the most frequent clonotype in two of eight donors.

J gave up 1 base and V 5 bases, and 5 bases lay outside the gene matches. The CDR3 sequence is 15 residues long. Germline V CDR1 and CDR2: LNHDA, SQIVND (reference sequence). TCRdb reprocessed the reads via MiXCR and lists one record per CDR3 protein. The sample lists some 99,000 distinct CDR3 sequences; 25% to 35% were seen once. This clonotype was seen a few times. Its antigen is still unknown. The chain couples TRBV19 to TRBJ2-7; TRBD1 agrees at 10 bases. The receptor comes from a human donor in good health (CMV status not recorded). Some clones in this sample may be carry-over from other donors' samples. This specimen consisted of CD8+ T cells from cultured PBMCs, obtained from culture after CMV antigen stimulation. This CDR3 is CASSSGQGFSYEQYF. The DNA of the CDR3 is TGTGCCAGTAGTTCGGGACAGGGGTTTTCCTACGAGCAGTACTTC.